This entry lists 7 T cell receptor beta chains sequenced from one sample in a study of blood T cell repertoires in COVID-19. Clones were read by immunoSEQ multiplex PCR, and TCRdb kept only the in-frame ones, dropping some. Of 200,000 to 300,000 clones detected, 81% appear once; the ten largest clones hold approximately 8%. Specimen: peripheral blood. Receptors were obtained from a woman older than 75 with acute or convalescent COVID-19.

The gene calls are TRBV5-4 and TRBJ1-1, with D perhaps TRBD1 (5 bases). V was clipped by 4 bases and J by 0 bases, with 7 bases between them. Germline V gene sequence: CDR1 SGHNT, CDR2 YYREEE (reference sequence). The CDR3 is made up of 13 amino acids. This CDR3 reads CASSPDMNTEAFF. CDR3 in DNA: TGTGCCAGCAGCCCGGACATGAACACTGAAGCTTTCTTT.

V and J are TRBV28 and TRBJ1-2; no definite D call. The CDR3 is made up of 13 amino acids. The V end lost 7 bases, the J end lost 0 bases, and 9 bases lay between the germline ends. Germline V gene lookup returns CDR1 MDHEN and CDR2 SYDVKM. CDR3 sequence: CASTQDTNYGYTF. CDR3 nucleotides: TGTGCCAGCACCCAGGATACTAACTATGGCTACACCTTC.

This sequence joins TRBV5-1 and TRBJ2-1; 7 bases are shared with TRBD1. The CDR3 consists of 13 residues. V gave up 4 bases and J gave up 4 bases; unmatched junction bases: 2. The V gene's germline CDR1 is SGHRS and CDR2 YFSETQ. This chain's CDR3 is CASSPGQYNEQFF. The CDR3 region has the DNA TGCGCCAGCAGCCCGGGACAGTACAATGAGCAGTTCTTC.

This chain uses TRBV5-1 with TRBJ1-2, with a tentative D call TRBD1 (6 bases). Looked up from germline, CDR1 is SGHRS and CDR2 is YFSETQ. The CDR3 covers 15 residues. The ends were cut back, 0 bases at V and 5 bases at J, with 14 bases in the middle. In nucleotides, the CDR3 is TGCGCCAGCAGCTTGGTTACAGGGCAATCATATGGCTACACCTTC. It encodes CASSLVTGQSYGYTF.

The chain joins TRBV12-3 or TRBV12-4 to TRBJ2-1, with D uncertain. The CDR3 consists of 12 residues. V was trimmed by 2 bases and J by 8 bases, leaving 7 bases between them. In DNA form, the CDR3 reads TGTGCCAGCAGTTTATTAGTCTATGAGCAGTTCTTC. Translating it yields CASSLLVYEQFF.

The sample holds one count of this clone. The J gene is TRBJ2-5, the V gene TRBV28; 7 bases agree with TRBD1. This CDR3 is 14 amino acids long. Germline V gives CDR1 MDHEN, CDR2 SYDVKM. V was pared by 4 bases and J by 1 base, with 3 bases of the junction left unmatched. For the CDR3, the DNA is TGTGCCAGCAGTTCCACAGGGGTCCAAGAGACCCAGTACTTC. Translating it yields CASSSTGVQETQYF. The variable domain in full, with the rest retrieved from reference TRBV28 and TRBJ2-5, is DVKVTQSSRYLVKRTGEKVFLECVQDMDHENMFWYRQDPGLGLRLIYFSYDVKMKEKGDIPEGYSVSREKKERFSLILESASTNQTSMYLCASSSTGVQETQYFGPGTRLLVL.

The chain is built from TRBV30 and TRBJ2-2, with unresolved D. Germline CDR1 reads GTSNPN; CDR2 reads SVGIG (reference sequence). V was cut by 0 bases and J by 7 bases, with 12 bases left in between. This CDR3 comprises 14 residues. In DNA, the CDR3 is TGTGCCTGGAGTGTACTTCGAGGAGTCGGGGAGCTGTTTTTT. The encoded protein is CAWSVLRGVGELFF.